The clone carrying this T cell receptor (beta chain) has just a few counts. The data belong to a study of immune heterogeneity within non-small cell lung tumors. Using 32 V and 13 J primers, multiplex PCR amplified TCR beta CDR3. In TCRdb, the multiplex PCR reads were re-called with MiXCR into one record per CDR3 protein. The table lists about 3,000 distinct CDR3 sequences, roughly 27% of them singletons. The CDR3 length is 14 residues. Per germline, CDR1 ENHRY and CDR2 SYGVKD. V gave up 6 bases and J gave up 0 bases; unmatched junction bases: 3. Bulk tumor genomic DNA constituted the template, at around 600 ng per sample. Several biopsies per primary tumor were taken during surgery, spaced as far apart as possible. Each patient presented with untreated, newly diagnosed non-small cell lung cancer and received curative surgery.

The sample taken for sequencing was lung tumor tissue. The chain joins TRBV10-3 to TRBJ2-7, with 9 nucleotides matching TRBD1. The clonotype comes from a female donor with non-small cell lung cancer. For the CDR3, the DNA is TGTGCCATCAGACAGGGGGCCGGCTCCTACGAGCAGTACTTC. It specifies CAIRQGAGSYEQYF.